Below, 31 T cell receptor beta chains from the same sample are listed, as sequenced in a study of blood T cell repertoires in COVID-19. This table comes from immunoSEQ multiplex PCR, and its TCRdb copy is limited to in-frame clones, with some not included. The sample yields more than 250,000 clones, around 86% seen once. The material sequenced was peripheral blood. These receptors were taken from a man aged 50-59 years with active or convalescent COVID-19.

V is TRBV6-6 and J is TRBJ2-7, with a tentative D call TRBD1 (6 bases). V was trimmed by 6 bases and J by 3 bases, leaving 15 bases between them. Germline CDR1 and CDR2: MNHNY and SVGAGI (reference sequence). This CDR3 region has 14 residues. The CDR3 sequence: CASRSPGQVYEQYF. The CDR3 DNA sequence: TGTGCCAGCAGAAGCCCGGGACAAGTCTACGAGCAGTACTTC.

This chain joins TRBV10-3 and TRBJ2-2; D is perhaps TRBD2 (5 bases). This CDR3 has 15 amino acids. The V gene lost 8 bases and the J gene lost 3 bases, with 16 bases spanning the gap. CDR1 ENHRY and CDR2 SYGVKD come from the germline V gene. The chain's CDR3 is CAIGKSGFDTGELFF. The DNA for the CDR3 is TGTGCCATCGGGAAATCGGGGTTTGACACCGGGGAGCTGTTTTTT.

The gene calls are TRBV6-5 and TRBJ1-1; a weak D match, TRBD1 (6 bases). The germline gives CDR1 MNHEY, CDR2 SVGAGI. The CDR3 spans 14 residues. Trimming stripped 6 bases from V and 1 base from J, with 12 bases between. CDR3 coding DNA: TGTGCCAGCAGAACGGACAGACGGAACACTGAAGCTTTCTTT. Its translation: CASRTDRRNTEAFF.

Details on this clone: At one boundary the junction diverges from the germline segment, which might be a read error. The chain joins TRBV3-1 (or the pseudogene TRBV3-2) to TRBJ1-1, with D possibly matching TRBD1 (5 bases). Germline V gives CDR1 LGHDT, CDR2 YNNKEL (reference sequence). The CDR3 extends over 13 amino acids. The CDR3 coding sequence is TGTGCCAGCACCCAACTAAGGGGCACTGAAGCTTTCTTT. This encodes CASTQLRGTEAFF.

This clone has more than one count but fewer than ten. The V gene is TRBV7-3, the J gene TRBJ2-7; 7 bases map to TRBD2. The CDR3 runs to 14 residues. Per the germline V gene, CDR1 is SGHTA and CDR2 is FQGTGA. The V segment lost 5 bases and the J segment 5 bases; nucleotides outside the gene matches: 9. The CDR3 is CASSPTSGGHEQYF. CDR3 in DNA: TGTGCCAGCAGCCCGACCTCGGGAGGTCACGAGCAGTACTTC.

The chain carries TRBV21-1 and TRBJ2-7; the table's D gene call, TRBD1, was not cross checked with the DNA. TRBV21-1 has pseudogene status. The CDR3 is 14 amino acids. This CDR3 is CASSKVGQGYEQYF. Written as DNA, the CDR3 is TGTGCCAGCAGCAAAGTAGGACAGGGGTACGAGCAGTACTTC.

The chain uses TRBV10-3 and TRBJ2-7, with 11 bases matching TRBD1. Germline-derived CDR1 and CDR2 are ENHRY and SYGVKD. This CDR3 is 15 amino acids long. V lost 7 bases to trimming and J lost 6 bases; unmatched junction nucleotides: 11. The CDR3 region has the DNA TGTGCCATCAACTCCGGGACAGGGGGATCTGGCGAGCAGTACTTC. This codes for CAINSGTGGSGEQYF.

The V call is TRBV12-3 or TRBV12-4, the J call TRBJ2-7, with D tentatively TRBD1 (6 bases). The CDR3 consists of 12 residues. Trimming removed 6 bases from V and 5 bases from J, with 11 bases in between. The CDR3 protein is CASRLTGNEQYF. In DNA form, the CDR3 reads TGTGCCAGCAGGCTCACAGGGAACGAGCAGTACTTC.

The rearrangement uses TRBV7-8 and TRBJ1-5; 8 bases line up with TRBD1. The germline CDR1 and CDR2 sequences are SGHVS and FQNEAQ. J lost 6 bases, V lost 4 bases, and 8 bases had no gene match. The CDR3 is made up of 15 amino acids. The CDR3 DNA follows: TGTGCCAGCAGCTCGGAAGCAGGGGGCTTTCAGCCCCAGCATTTT. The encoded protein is CASSSEAGGFQPQHF. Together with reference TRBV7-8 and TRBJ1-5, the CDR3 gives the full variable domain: GAGVSQSPRYKVAKRGQDVALRCDPISGHVSLFWYQQALGQGPEFLTYFQNEAQLDKSGLPSDRFFAERPEGSVSTLKIQRTQQEDSAVYLCASSSEAGGFQPQHFGDGTRLSIL.

This CDR3 reads CASSFSAGEQYF. CDR3 in DNA: TGTGCCAGCAGCTTCTCAGCGGGGGAGCAGTACTTC. V usage is TRBV7-2 and J usage is TRBJ2-7; 7 bases fit TRBD2. CDR3 length: 12 residues. The V and J ends lost 3 bases and 7 bases, in that order; junction bases with no gene match: 3. The germline gives CDR1 SGHTA, CDR2 FQGNSA.

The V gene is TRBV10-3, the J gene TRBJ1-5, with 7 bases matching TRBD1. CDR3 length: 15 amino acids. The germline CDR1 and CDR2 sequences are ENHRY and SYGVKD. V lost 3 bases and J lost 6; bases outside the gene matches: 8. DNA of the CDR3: TGTGCCATCAGTGATCAGACAGGGAATAGTCAGCCCCAGCATTTT. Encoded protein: CAISDQTGNSQPQHF.

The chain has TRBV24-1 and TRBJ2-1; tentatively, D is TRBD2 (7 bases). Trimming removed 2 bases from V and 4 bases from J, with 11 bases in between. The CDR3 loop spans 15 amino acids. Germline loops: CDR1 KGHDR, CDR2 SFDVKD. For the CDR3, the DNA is TGTGCCACCAGTGATTCGCGGGGGCGGTACAATGAGCAGTTCTTC. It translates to CATSDSRGRYNEQFF.

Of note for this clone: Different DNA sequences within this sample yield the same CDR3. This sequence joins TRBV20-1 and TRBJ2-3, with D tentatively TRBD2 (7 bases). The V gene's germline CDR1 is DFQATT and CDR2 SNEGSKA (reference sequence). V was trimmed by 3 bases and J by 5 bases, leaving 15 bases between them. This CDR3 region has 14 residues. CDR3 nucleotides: TGCAGTGCTAGTAGGGGGGGCCCAGGAGATACGCAGTATTTT. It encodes CSASRGGPGDTQYF.

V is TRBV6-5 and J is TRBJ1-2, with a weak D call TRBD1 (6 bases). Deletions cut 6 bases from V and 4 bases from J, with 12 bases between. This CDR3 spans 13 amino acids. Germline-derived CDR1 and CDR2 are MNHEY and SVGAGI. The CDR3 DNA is TGTGCCAGCAGACCGACAGGAGCCTATGGCTACACCTTC. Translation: CASRPTGAYGYTF.

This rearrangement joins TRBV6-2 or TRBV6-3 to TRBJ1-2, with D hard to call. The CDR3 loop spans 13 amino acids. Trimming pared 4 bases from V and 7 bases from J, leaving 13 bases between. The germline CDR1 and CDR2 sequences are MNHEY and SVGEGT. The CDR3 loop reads CASSFTGGIGYTF. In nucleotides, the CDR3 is TGTGCCAGCAGTTTTACTGGAGGAATTGGCTACACCTTC.

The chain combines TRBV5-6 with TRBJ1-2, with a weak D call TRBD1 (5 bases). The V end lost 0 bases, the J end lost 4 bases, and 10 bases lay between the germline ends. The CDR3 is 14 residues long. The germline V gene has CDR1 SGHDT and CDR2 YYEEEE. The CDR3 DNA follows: TGTGCCAGCAGCTTGGCCTCGGGGGTCTATGGCTACACCTTC. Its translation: CASSLASGVYGYTF.

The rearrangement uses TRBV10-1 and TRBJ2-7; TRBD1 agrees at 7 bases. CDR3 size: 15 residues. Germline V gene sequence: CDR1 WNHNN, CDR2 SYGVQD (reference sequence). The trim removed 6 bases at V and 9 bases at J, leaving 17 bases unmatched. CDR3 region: CASSEQGIISGAQYF. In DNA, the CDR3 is TGCGCCAGCAGCGAACAGGGGATTATTTCAGGCGCGCAGTACTTC.

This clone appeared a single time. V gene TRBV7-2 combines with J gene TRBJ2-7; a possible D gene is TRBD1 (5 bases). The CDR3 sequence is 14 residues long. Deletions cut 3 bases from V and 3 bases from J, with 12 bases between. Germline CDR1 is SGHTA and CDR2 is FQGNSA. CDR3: CASSFQGGDYEQYF. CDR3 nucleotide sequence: TGTGCCAGCAGCTTTCAGGGTGGAGACTACGAGCAGTACTTC.

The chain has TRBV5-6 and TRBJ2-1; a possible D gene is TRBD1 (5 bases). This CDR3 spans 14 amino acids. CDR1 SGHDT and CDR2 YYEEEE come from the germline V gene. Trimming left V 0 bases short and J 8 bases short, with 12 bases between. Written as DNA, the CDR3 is TGTGCCAGCAGCTTGGACAGGCCAAGAGATGAGCAGTTCTTC. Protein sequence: CASSLDRPRDEQFF.

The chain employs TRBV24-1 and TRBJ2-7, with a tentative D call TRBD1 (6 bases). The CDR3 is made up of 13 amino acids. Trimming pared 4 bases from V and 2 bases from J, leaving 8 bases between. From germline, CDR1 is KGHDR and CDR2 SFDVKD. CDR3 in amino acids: CATSERTAYEQYF. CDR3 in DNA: TGTGCCACCAGTGAGCGGACAGCCTACGAGCAGTACTTC.

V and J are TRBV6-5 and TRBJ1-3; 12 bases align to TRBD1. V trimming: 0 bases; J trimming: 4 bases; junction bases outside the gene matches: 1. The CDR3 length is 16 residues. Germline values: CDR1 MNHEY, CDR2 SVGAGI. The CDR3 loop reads CASSYSGTGGGNTIYF. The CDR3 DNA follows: TGTGCCAGCAGTTACTCCGGGACAGGGGGCGGAAACACCATATATTTT.

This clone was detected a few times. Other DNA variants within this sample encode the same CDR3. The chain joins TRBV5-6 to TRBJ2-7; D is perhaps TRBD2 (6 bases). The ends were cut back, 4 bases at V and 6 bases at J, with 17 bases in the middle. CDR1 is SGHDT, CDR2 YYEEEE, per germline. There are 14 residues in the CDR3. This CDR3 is CASSPEGGGFEQYF. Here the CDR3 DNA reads TGTGCCAGCAGCCCGGAGGGTGGGGGTTTCGAGCAGTACTTC.

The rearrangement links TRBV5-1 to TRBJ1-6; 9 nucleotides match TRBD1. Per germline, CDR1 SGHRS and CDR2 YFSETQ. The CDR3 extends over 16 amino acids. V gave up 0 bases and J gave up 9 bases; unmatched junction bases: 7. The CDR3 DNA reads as TGCGCCAGCAGCTTGGTTGCGGACAGGGGTAGTTCACCCCTCCACTTT. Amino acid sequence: CASSLVADRGSSPLHF.

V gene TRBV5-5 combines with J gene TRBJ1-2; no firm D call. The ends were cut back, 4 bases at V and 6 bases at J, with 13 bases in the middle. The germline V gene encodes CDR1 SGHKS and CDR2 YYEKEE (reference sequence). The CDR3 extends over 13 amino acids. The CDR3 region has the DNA TGTGCCAGCAGCCAACTCTTCGGGGATGGCTACACCTTC. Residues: CASSQLFGDGYTF.

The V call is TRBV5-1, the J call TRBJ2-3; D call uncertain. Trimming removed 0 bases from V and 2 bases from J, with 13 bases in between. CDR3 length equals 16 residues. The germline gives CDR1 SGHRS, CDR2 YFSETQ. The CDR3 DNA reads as TGCGCCAGCAGCTTGGGTACAATTATCAACACAGATACGCAGTATTTT. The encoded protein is CASSLGTIINTDTQYF.

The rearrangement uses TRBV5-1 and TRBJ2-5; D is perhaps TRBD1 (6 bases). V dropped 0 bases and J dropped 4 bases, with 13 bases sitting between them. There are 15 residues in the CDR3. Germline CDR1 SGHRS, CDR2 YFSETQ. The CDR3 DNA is TGCGCCAGCAGCTTGGGAGCGACACAGGGAGAGACCCAGTACTTC. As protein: CASSLGATQGETQYF.

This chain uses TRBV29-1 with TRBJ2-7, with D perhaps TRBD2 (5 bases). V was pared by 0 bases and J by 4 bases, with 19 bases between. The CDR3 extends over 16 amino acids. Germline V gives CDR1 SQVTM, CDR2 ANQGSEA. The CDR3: CSVEDPVGVVEYEQYF. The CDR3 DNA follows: TGCAGCGTTGAAGATCCGGTCGGGGTCGTTGAATACGAGCAGTACTTC.

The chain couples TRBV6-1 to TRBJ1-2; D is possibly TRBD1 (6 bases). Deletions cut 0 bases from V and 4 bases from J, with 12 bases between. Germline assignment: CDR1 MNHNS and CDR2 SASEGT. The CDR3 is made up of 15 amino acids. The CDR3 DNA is TGTGCCAGCAGTGAAGCGCGCCAGGGGCGCTATGGCTACACCTTC. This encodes CASSEARQGRYGYTF.

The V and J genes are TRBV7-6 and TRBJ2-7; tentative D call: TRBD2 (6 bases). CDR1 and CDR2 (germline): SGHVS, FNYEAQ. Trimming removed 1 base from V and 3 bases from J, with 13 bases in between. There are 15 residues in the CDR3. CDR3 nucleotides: TGTGCCAGCAGCTTAGGGGGGACTGGGGGCTACGAGCAGTACTTC. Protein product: CASSLGGTGGYEQYF.

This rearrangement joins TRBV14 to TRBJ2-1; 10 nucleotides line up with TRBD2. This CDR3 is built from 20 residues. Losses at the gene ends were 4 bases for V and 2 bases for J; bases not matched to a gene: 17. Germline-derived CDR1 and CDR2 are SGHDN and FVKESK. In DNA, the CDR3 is TGTGCCAGCAGCCGTCTAGCGGGGGCGAGGGGTGCGATGACCTACAATGAGCAGTTCTTC. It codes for CASSRLAGARGAMTYNEQFF. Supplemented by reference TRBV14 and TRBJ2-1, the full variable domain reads EAGVTQFPSHSVIEKGQTVTLRCDPISGHDNLYWYRRVMGKEIKFLLHFVKESKQDESGMPNNRFLAERTGGTYSTLKVQPAELEDSGVYFCASSRLAGARGAMTYNEQFFGPGTRLTVL.

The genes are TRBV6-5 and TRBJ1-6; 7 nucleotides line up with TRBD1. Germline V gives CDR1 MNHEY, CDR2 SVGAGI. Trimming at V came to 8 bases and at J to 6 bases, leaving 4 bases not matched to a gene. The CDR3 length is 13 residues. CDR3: CASFEGANSPLHF. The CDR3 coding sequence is TGTGCCAGCTTCGAGGGGGCTAATTCACCCCTCCACTTT.